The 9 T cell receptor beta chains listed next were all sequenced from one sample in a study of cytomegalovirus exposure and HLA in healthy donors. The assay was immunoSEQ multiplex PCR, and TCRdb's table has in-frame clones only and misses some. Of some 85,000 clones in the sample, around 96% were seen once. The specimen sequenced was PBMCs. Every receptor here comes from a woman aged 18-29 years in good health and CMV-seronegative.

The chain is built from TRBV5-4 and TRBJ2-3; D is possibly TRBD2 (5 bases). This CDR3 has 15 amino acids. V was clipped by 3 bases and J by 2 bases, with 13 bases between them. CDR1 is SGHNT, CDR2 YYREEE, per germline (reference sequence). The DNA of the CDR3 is TGTGCCAGCAGCTCTACGGGATCTACCACAGATACGCAGTATTTT. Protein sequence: CASSSTGSTTDTQYF.

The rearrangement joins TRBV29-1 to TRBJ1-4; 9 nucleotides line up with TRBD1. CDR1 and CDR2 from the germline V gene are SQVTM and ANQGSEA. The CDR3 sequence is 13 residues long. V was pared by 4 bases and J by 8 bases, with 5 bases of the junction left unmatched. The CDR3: CSVGQGDSEKLFF. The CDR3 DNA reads TGCAGCGTTGGACAGGGGGACAGCGAAAAACTGTTTTTT. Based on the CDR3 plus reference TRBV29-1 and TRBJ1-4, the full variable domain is SAVISQKPSRDICQRGTSLTIQCQVDSQVTMMFWYRQQPGQSLTLIATANQGSEATYESGFVIDKFPISRPNLTFSTLTVSNMSPEDSSIYLCSVGQGDSEKLFFGSGTQLSVL.

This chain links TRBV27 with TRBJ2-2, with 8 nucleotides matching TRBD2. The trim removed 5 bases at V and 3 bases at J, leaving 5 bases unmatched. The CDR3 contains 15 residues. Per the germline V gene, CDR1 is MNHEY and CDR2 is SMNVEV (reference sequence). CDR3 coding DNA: TGTGCCAGCAGTACCACCGGGAGGGACACCGGGGAGCTGTTTTTT. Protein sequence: CASSTTGRDTGELFF.

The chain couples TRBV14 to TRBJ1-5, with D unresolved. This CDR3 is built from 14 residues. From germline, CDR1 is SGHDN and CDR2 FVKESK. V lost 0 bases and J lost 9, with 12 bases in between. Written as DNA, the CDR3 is TGTGCCAGCAGCCAAGACGCAGGATTGTTGCCCCAGCATTTT. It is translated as CASSQDAGLLPQHF.

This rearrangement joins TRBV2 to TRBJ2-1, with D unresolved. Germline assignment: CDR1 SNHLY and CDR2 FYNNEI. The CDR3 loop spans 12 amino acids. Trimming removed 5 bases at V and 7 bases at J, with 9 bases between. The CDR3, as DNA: TGTGCCAGCAGTTTATTACGGAATGAGCAGTTCTTC. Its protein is CASSLLRNEQFF.

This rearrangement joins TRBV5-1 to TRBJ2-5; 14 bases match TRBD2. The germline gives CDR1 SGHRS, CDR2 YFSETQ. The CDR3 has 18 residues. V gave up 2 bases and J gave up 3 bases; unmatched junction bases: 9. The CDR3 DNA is TGCGCCAGCAGCTTCCTCCCGGGACTAGCGGGAGAGAAAGAGACCCAGTACTTC. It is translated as CASSFLPGLAGEKETQYF. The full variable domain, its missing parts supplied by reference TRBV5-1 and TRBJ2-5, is KAGVTQTPRYLIKTRGQQVTLSCSPISGHRSVSWYQQTPGQGLQFLFEYFSETQRNKGNFPGRFSGRQFSNSRSEMNVSTLELGDSALYLCASSFLPGLAGEKETQYFGPGTRLLVL.

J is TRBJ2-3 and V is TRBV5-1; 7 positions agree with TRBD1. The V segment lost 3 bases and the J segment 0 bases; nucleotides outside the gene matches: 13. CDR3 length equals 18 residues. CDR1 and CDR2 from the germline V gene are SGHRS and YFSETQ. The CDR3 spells CASSSLPWDSASTDTQYF. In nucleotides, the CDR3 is TGCGCCAGCAGCTCTCTACCTTGGGACAGTGCTAGCACAGATACGCAGTATTTT.

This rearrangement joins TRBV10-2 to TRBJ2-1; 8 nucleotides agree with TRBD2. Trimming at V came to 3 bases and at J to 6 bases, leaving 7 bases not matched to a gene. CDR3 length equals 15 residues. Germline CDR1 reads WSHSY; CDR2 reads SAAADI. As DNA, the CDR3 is TGCGCCAGCAGTGATTCAGGGACTAGTCGCAATGAGCAGTTCTTC. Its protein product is CASSDSGTSRNEQFF.

The CDR3, as DNA: TGCAGCGTTGCCCCTCAACGGACAGGCCTGCCCTACGAGCAGTACTTC. Translated: CSVAPQRTGLPYEQYF. The rearrangement joins TRBV29-1 to TRBJ2-7; 7 nucleotides agree with TRBD1. Trimming at V came to 4 bases and at J to 2 bases, leaving 14 bases not matched to a gene. The CDR3 covers 16 residues. Germline CDR1 is SQVTM and CDR2 is ANQGSEA.